The rows below give T cell receptor beta chains drawn from one sample of a study of blood T cell repertoires in COVID-19. Only in-frame clones appear in the TCRdb table, and some are missing; sequencing was by immunoSEQ multiplex PCR. The sample lists 350,000 to 450,000 clones, roughly 85% occurring once. Sample: peripheral blood. Receptors were obtained from a woman aged 18-29 years with acute or convalescent COVID-19. The CDR3 runs from the conserved cysteine through the conserved F or W.

V gene,J gene,CDR3 protein
TRBV6-5,TRBJ1-1,CASSRDRYTEAFF
TRBV5-4,TRBJ2-3,CASSFSTGDTQYF
TRBV30,TRBJ1-3,CAWSGRYSGNTIYF
TRBV2,TRBJ1-6,CASTGQGDGPLHF
TRBV7-2,TRBJ2-7,CASSPGQGASYEQYF
TRBV14,TRBJ1-2,CASSLGQGASYGYTF
TRBV7-6,TRBJ2-5,CASSLVAGPQETQYF
TRBV15,TRBJ2-3,CATSRDHSGGRVRTDTQYF
TRBV5-1,TRBJ2-3,CASSLSGGPDTQYF
TRBV19,TRBJ2-2,CASSIETTGRPTGELFF
TRBV28,TRBJ1-5,CASTPGGAWLQPQHF
TRBV5-4,TRBJ2-5,CASSSGQHQETQYF
TRBV7-8,TRBJ1-3,CASSLAGPMEDTIYF
TRBV6-1,TRBJ1-2,CASSELETGAYGYTF
TRBV12-3/TRBV12-4,TRBJ2-7,CASTDSYEQYF
TRBV9,TRBJ1-2,CASSVARDNYGYTF
TRBV4-2,TRBJ2-7,CASSQDLGQGHCEQYF
TRBV28,TRBJ2-7,CASSRPGTRVMGQYF
TRBV29-1,TRBJ1-1,CSVVMGDTEAFF
TRBV18,TRBJ2-7,CASSPGQGPSYEQYF
TRBV12-3/TRBV12-4,TRBJ2-7,CASSWANEQYF
TRBV7-9,TRBJ2-7,CASSSLAGSSYEQYF
TRBV19,TRBJ1-1,CASSIPGQGVRTEAFF
TRBV5-6,TRBJ2-7,CASSGGTGVYEQYF
TRBV19,TRBJ2-3,CASRRFGRNTDTQYF
TRBV24-1,TRBJ2-3,CATSDLGSSTDTQYF
TRBV9,TRBJ1-6,CASRAGQYNSPLHF
TRBV9,TRBJ2-1,CASSVAGAYNEQFF
TRBV9,TRBJ1-2,CASSIGTVTNYGYTF
TRBV6-5,TRBJ1-2,CASRLPTGSGGYTF
TRBV5-4,TRBJ2-2,CASSLSADSGAGELFF
TRBV27,TRBJ1-5,CASSFSEGQPQHF